This T cell receptor (beta chain) was obtained from a study of early T cells in non-severe SARS-CoV-2 infection. Study in general: Bulk RNA isolated from unsorted whole blood underwent sequencing; chains were not paired.

Researchers attached unique molecular identifiers to individual cDNA molecules. TCRdb reprocessed the 5' RACE reads with MiXCR, giving one entry per CDR3 protein. The sample includes more than 90,000 distinct CDR3 sequences, approximately 10% of them seen just once. This clonotype was seen repeatedly, ten times or more. This receptor was identified in an adult who was a healthcare worker with PCR-confirmed SARS-CoV-2 infection or an uninfected control (not recorded which). Sequences were obtained from whole blood.

CDR3 amino acids: CASSPQGEAFF. Here the CDR3 DNA reads TGTGCCAGCAGTCCTCAAGGTGAAGCTTTCTTT. The rearrangement links TRBV12-3 or TRBV12-4 to TRBJ1-1; D call uncertain. The CDR3 runs 11 residues. V lost 5 bases and J 7 bases, leaving 8 bases between the germline ends.